This TCR beta chain was captured in a study of spatial heterogeneity in lung cancer. Turning to the study itself: Median follow-up for sequenced PBMC samples was roughly 22 months after resection, when such samples existed. Study observations and caveats: Detection of ubiquitous tumor TCRs in blood was higher at resection than follow-up.

TCRdb ran MiXCR on the 5' RACE reads and lists one entry per CDR3 protein. The data show fewer than 30,000 distinct CDR3 sequences, with over 7.5% seen just once and roughly 20% held by the top ten. This CDR3 spans 11 amino acids. Trimming shortened V by 10 bases and J by 7 bases, and 10 bases separated the two germline ends. Germline V gene data show CDR1 as PRHDT and CDR2 as FYEKMQ (reference sequence). As concerns this clonotype: Its antigen is currently unknown.

The time point: blood at routine non-recurrence follow-up after resection. TCRs were sequenced from unsorted whole RNA of tumor, nontumor lung or PBMC. This sequence originates from a male donor with early-stage non-small cell lung cancer. This chain uses TRBV13 with TRBJ2-2; no clear D gene. The sample here was PBMCs, taken at follow-up. In nucleotides, the CDR3 is TGTGCCACCGCGTCGGGCGGGGAGCTGTTTTTT. Its translation is CATASGGELFF.